The rows below give T cell receptor beta chains drawn from one sample of a study of patients and donors after allogeneic stem cell transplantation. TCRdb re-called the RT-PCR reads with MiXCR, one entry per CDR3 protein. Here the sample spans 150,000 or so distinct CDR3 sequences, about 24% being singletons. Sample: blood, either unsorted or a sorted T cell fraction (not recorded which). The receptors shown here come from a human donor who was either an allogeneic HSCT recipient or a stem cell or donor lymphocyte infusion donor (not recorded which). It is not recorded whose cells these are; they may come from a transplant donor. Each CDR3 is given with its conserved first and last residue.

j_call cdr3_length v_call cdr3_aa
TRBJ1-1 15 TRBV5-1 CASSKGTVDTSEAFF
TRBJ2-7 14 TRBV2 CASSPDGVTYEQYF
TRBJ1-1 15 TRBV12-3/TRBV12-4 CASSPSIGLLTEAFF
TRBJ1-1 14 TRBV5-6 CASSLQYLNTEAFF
TRBJ1-5 15 TRBV28 CASSGDLGGNQPQHF
TRBJ2-4 14 TRBV12-3/TRBV12-4 CASSSRTGWNIQYF
TRBJ2-4 16 TRBV7-9 CASSAGYLLAKNIQYF
TRBJ2-1 13 TRBV29-1 CSVVGRGRNEQFF
TRBJ2-3 15 TRBV7-2 CASSLVTGFTDTQYF
TRBJ2-3 12 TRBV10-3 CAISESYDTQYF
TRBJ1-6 14 TRBV3-1 CASSLGQLNSPLHF
TRBJ2-1 14 TRBV10-3 CAISESGLGNEQFF
TRBJ2-2 15 TRBV18 CASSPQRQGAGELFF
TRBJ2-4 19 TRBV7-2 CASSLLAGGTILAKNIQYF
TRBJ1-1 14 TRBV5-1 CASSSDRPNTEAFF
TRBJ1-3 15 TRBV9 CASSARSPSGNTIYF
TRBJ1-4 15 TRBV20-1 CSASPSQGANEKLFF
TRBJ1-1 15 TRBV9 CASSVEAWGGGNAFF
TRBJ2-3 13 TRBV12-3/TRBV12-4 CASSLRLDDTQYF
TRBJ2-7 14 TRBV5-1 CASSRTAPPYEQYF
TRBJ2-5 14 TRBV9 CASSGSGQQETQYF